A selection of T cell receptor beta chains follows, all from one sample in a study of blood T cell repertoires in COVID-19. Profiling relied on immunoSEQ multiplex PCR, and the TCRdb table lists in-frame clones only, not all of them. This table has about 170,000 clones, roughly 90% appearing once. The sequenced sample was peripheral blood. The receptors derive from an older woman with COVID-19, enrolled during active disease. Both conserved end residues are trimmed from each CDR3.

v_call cdr3_aa
TRBV7-3 ASSLRQGAQT
TRBV28 ASGTDPVGYGYT
TRBV6-2/TRBV6-3 ASSWGLAGDQETQY
TRBV19 ASSIRQAGRGVGYT
TRBV14 ASSPGLADTYYEQY
TRBV5-6 ASSLTGGSGYT
TRBV5-1 ASSTRTSGRVVTGELF
TRBV5-8 ASSFGQGSMNTEAF
TRBV7-3 ASSPRQGSTDTQY
TRBV27 ASSPQGIRRIDEQF
TRBV7-2 ASSLAGQANQPQH
TRBV27 ASSRTQGAGGYT
TRBV6-2/TRBV6-3 ASSLGTGGLRTEAF
TRBV9 ASSPTTAGELF
TRBV6-2/TRBV6-3 ASSRGQRSYEQY
TRBV11-2 ASSQGLAGVSYEQY
TRBV4-3 ASSLLGGVNYGYT
TRBV5-1 ASSLAGISPLH
TRBV18 ASSPSTSGSYEQY
TRBV6-2/TRBV6-3 ASSWIRGETQY
TRBV10-3 AISLSDTQY
TRBV4-3 ASSQDRTSGAYEQY
TRBV3-1/TRBV3-2 ASSDRGGYGYT
TRBV6-4 ASSPGLATGSYNEQF
TRBV7-9 ASSPSGRGSTDTQY
TRBV4-2 ASSQVGGDFETQY
TRBV6-1 ASSESSGTQETQY
TRBV4-3 ASSQDYRGVFEEQY